This T cell receptor (beta chain) was sequenced in a study of OX40 agonist ivuxolimab in advanced cancers. Points on this clone: Its antigen is unidentified.

General study results and limits: People who partly responded at 0.1-3.0 mg/kg had some of the least clonal expansion seen. Nonresponders included some who also had low normalized T-cell clonal expansion.

The table came from immunoSEQ multiplex PCR; TCRdb's copy has only in-frame clones and leaves some out. This sample has approximately 80,000 clones, with roughly 87% found just once. There are 13 residues in the CDR3. CDR1 is MNHEY, CDR2 SVGAGI, per germline. J was trimmed by 12 bases and V by 7 bases; bases with no gene match: 6. This sample comprised CD4+ or CD8+ T cells sorted from blood, obtained in a trial of the OX40 agonist ivuxolimab. The rearrangement uses TRBV6-5 and TRBJ1-6; 10 bases agree with TRBD1. The TCR originated in an adult with an advanced solid tumor such as melanoma, head and neck, liver or kidney cancer. CDR3 nucleotide sequence: TGTGCCAGCATCTCCGGACAGGGGGGACCCCTCCACTTT. It is translated as CASISGQGGPLHF.